The source of this T cell receptor beta chain is a study of cytomegalovirus exposure and HLA in healthy donors. V lost 4 bases to trimming and J lost 3 bases, with 9 bases between them. The germline gives CDR1 SEHNR, CDR2 FQNEAQ (reference sequence). The CDR3 is 13 amino acids. The PCR had 60 Vbeta and 13 Jbeta primers. Generated by immunoSEQ multiplex PCR, the TCRdb table keeps only in-frame clones and is missing some. The sample has about 160,000 clones; 60% to 85% are singletons. Study-wide results and limits: TCR sequences were mostly rare, though some public TCRs occurred in many donors. CMV serostatus was the only immune exposure information that was available. Diagnosis of cytomegalovirus status made by the classifier reportedly showed high specificity and sensitivity.

This clone was seen just once. As yet, its antigen is unknown. The V call is TRBV7-9, the J call TRBJ1-1, with a weak D call TRBD1 (5 bases). The sample taken for sequencing was PBMCs. The source is a female donor in good health and CMV-seronegative. CDR3 in DNA: TGTGCCAGCAGCTCGCAGGGTTACACTGAAGCTTTCTTT. Translation: CASSSQGYTEAFF.